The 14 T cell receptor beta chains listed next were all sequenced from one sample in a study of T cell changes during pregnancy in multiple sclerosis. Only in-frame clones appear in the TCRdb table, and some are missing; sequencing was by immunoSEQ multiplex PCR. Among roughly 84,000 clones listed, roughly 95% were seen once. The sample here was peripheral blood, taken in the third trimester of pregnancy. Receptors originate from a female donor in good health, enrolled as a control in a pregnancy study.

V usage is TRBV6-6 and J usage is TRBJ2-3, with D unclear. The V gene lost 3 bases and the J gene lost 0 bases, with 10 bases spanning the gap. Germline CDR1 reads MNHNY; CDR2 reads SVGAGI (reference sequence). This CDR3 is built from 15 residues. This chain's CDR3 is CASSYGPASTDTQYF. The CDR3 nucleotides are TGTGCCAGCAGTTATGGGCCTGCTAGCACAGATACGCAGTATTTT.

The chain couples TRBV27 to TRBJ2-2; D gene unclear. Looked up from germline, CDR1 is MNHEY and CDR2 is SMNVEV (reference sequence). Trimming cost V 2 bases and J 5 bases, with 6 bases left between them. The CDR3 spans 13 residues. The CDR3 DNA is TGTGCCAGCAGTTTAGGTAGAACCGGGGAGCTGTTTTTT. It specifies CASSLGRTGELFF.

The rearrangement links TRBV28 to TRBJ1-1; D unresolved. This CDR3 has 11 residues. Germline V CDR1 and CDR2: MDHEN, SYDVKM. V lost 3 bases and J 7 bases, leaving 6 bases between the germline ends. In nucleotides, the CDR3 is TGTGCCAGCAGTTTGAGTTATGAAGCTTTCTTT. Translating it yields CASSLSYEAFF. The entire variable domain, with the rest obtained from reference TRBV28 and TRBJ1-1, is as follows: DVKVTQSSRYLVKRTGEKVFLECVQDMDHENMFWYRQDPGLGLRLIYFSYDVKMKEKGDIPEGYSVSREKKERFSLILESASTNQTSMYLCASSLSYEAFFGQGTRLTVV.

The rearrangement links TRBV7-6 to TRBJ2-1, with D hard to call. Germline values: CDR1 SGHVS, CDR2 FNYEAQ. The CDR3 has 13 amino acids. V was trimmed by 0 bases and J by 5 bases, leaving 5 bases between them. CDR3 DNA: TGTGCCAGCAGCTTAGCGCGGAACAATGAGCAGTTCTTC. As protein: CASSLARNNEQFF. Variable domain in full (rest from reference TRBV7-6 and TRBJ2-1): GAGVSQSPRYKVTKRGQDVALRCDPISGHVSLYWYRQALGQGPEFLTYFNYEAQQDKSGLPNDRFSAERPEGSISTLTIQRTEQRDSAMYRCASSLARNNEQFFGPGTRLTVL.

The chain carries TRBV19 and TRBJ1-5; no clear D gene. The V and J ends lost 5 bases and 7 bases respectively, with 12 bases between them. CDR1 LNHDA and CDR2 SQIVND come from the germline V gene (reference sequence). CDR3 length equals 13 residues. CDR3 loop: CASSPSAGQPQHF. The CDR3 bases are TGTGCCAGTAGTCCATCAGCGGGGCAGCCCCAGCATTTT.

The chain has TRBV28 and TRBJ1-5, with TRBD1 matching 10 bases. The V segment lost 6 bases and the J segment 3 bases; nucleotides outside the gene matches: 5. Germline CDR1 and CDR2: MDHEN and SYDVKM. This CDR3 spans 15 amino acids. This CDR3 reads CASREGQGINQPQHF. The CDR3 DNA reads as TGTGCCAGCAGGGAGGGACAGGGGATCAATCAGCCCCAGCATTTT.

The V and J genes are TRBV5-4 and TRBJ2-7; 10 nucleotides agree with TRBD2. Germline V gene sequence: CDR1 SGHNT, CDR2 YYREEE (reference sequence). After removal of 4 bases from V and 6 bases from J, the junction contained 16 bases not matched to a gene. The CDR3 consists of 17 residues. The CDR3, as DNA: TGTGCCAGCAGCGGACCGGAGACTAGCGGGCCGAGCCGCGAGCAGTACTTC. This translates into CASSGPETSGPSREQYF. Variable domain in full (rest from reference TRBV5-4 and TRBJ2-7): ETGVTQSPTHLIKTRGQQVTLRCSSQSGHNTVSWYQQALGQGPQFIFQYYREEENGRGNFPPRFSGLQFPNYSSELNVNALELDDSALYLCASSGPETSGPSREQYFGPGTRLTVT.

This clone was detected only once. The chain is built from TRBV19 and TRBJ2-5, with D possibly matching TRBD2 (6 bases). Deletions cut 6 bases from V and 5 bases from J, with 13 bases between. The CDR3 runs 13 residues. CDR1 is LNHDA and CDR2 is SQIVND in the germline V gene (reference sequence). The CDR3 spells CASSRGLQETQYF. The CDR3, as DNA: TGTGCCAGTAGCCGGGGGTTACAGGAGACCCAGTACTTC.

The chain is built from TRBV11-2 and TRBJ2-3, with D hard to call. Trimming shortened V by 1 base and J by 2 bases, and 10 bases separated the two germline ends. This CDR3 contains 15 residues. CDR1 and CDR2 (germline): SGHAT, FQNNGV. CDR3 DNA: TGTGCCAGCAGCTTAGGCGCCCGATTCACAGATACGCAGTATTTT. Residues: CASSLGARFTDTQYF.

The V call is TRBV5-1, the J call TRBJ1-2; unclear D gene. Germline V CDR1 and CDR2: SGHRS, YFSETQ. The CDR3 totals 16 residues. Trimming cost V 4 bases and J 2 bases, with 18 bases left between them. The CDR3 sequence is CASSLVLAGANYGYTF. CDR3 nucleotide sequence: TGCGCCAGCAGCCTGGTTTTGGCAGGCGCAAACTATGGCTACACCTTC.

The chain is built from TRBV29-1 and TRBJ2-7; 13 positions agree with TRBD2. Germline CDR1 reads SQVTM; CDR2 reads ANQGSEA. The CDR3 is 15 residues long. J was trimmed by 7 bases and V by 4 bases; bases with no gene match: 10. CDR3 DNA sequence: TGCAGCGTTGTAACTAGCGGGAGGGTCCAGGAAGAGCAGTACTTC. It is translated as CSVVTSGRVQEEQYF.

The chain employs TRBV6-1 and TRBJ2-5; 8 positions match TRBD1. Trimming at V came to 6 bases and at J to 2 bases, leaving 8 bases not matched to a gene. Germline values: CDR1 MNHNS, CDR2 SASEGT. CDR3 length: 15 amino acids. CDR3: CASSPRDRQQETQYF. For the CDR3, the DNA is TGTGCCAGCAGCCCAAGGGACAGGCAACAAGAGACCCAGTACTTC.

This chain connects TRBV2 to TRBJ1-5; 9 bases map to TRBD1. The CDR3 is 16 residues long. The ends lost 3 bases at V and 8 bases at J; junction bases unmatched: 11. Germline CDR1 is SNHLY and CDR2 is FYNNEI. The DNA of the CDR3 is TGTGCCAGCAGTGATGCCCGGGACAGGGATTCGGAGCCCCAGCATTTT. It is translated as CASSDARDRDSEPQHF.

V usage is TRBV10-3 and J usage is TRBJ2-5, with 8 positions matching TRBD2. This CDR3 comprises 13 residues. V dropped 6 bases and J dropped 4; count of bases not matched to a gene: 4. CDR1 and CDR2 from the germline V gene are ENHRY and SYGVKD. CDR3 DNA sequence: TGTGCCATCAGCGGGAGGGCCGGAGAGACCCAGTACTTC. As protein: CAISGRAGETQYF.